Detailed here is one T cell receptor (beta chain). Its cognate antigen is unknown. In TCRdb, the 5' RACE reads were re-called with MiXCR into one record per CDR3 protein. The sample yields about 170,000 distinct CDR3 sequences, more than 9.5% seen once. This CDR3 region has 14 residues. Germline CDR1 is MNHEY and CDR2 is SVGAGI. V was pared by 2 bases and J by 7 bases, with 5 bases of the junction left unmatched. The sample belongs to a study of T cells after yellow fever vaccination. Study-level results: A weaker but faster secondary response was observed, peaking on day 5 versus 15.

The receptor comes from a man younger than 35 who received the YFV17D yellow fever vaccine. Sequencing used CD8+ T cells sorted from PBMCs, obtained 15 days after the yellow fever booster vaccination. This rearrangement joins TRBV6-5 to TRBJ2-7, with 10 bases lining up with TRBD1. The CDR3 nucleotides read TGTGCCAGCAGTTACGGGACAGGGGCCCAAGAGCAGTACTTC. Its protein product is CASSYGTGAQEQYF.